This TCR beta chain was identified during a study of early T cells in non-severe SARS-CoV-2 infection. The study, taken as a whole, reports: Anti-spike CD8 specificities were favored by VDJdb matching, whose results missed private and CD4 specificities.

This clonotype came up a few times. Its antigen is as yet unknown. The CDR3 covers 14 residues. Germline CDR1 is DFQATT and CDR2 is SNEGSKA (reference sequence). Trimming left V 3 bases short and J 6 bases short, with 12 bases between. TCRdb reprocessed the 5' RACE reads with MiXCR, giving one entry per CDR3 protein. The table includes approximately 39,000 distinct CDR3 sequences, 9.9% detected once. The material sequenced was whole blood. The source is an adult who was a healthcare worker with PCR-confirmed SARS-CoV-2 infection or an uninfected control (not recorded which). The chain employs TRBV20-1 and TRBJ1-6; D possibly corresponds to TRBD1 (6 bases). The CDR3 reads CSASQGLANSPLHF. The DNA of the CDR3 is TGCAGTGCTAGCCAGGGGCTCGCTAATTCACCCCTCCACTTT.